This TCR beta chain stems from a study of persistence of HIV-infected CD4 T cells. This nonspecific control used anti-CD3/anti-CD28 bead stimulation of CD4+ T cells. Sorting of responding CD4+ T cells relied on upregulated CD40 ligand together with CD69. Regarding this clone: Its antigen is as yet unknown.

This was the immunoSEQ version 4 assay in survey mode. Genomic DNA was diluted to around 10 ng/uL, up to 1 ug per sample. Profiling relied on immunoSEQ multiplex PCR, and the TCRdb table lists in-frame clones only, not all of them. The data show approximately 45,000 clones, 90% seen once. The specimen comprised CD4+ T cells sorted from PBMCs after approximately 19-hour stimulation, sampled from a patient who received antiretroviral therapy. The receptor was derived from an adult woman with HIV who was CMV-seropositive.

CDR3 sequence: CASSPYRTDTQYF. In DNA, the CDR3 is TGTGCCAGCAGTCCCTACCGTACAGATACGCAGTATTTT. The chain employs TRBV6-6 and TRBJ2-3; no reliable D call. V lost 5 bases to trimming and J lost 3 bases, with 9 bases between them. Germline V gene sequence: CDR1 MNHNY, CDR2 SVGAGI (reference sequence). CDR3 length: 13 amino acids.